The 28 T cell receptor beta chains in this list originate from one sample, sequenced in a study of blood T cell repertoires in COVID-19. TCRdb's table, derived via immunoSEQ multiplex PCR, lists solely in-frame clones and lacks some. The sample holds fewer than 300,000 clones; about nine tenths are singletons and the top ten take 15% to 17%. Sequenced input: PBMCs or T cells enriched from blood (not recorded which). These receptors all come from a man younger than 30 who had recovered from COVID-19.

This chain uses TRBV13 with TRBJ1-3; D might be TRBD1 (6 bases). The germline V gene has CDR1 PRHDT and CDR2 FYEKMQ (reference sequence). The CDR3 loop spans 14 amino acids. Trimming left V 5 bases short and J 1 base short, with 9 bases between. The DNA of the CDR3 is TGTGCCAGCAGCCTTGGGACATCTGGAAACACCATATATTTT. Its protein is CASSLGTSGNTIYF.

About this clone: The identical CDR3 is also encoded by other nucleotide sequences in the sample. The genes are TRBV11-3 and TRBJ1-6, with 7 positions matching TRBD1. The germline V gene encodes CDR1 SGHNT and CDR2 YENEEA. The V and J ends lost 0 bases and 0 bases, in that order; junction bases with no gene match: 5. The CDR3 contains 18 residues. CDR3 DNA: TGTGCCAGCAGCTTAGATCAAGGGGGCAGCTCCTATAATTCACCCCTCCACTTT. Translation gives CASSLDQGGSSYNSPLHF.

The chain couples TRBV6-5 to TRBJ2-1, with 10 bases aligning to TRBD1. Germline-derived CDR1 and CDR2 are MNHEY and SVGAGI. The CDR3 is 15 amino acids. Trimming at V came to 1 base and at J to 9 bases, leaving 6 bases not matched to a gene. Here the CDR3 DNA reads TGTGCCAGCAGTTACTTTTCGACAGGGGGCGGTGAGCAGTTCTTC. Protein sequence: CASSYFSTGGGEQFF.

A word on this clone: The same CDR3 also results from other DNA sequences found in this sample. This rearrangement joins TRBV5-1 to TRBJ2-7; TRBD1 is a possible D gene (6 bases). V shed 5 bases and J shed 7 bases, with 10 bases lying between them. CDR3 length: 11 residues. The germline CDR1 and CDR2 sequences are SGHRS and YFSETQ. In nucleotides, the CDR3 is TGCGCCAGCAGTTCCCAGGGGGAGCAGTACTTC. Its protein is CASSSQGEQYF. Supplemented by reference TRBV5-1 and TRBJ2-7, the full variable domain reads KAGVTQTPRYLIKTRGQQVTLSCSPISGHRSVSWYQQTPGQGLQFLFEYFSETQRNKGNFPGRFSGRQFSNSRSEMNVSTLELGDSALYLCASSSQGEQYFGPGTRLTVT.

This chain links TRBV5-1 with TRBJ1-2, with D tentatively TRBD1 (5 bases). The CDR3 runs 15 residues. With 0 bases removed from V and 0 bases from J, the gap between germline ends came to 9 bases. CDR1 and CDR2 from the germline V gene are SGHRS and YFSETQ. This CDR3 reads CASSLVSGTNYGYTF. CDR3 DNA sequence: TGCGCCAGCAGCTTGGTTTCAGGGACTAACTATGGCTACACCTTC.

The gene calls are TRBV5-4 and TRBJ1-1; tentative D call: TRBD1 (6 bases). The CDR3 covers 16 residues. CDR1 and CDR2 (germline): SGHNT, YYREEE (reference sequence). V lost 0 bases and J lost 8, with 20 bases in between. CDR3 DNA: TGTGCCAGCAGCTTGGCCGCTGGGACATTGGGGCGGGAAGCTTTCTTT. The encoded protein is CASSLAAGTLGREAFF.

The chain has TRBV15 and TRBJ2-7; possible D gene TRBD1, 5 bases. CDR3 length: 13 amino acids. CDR1 is LNHNV and CDR2 is YYDKDF in the germline V gene (reference sequence). V lost 2 bases to trimming and J lost 3 bases, with 8 bases between them. CDR3 nucleotide sequence: TGTGCCACCAGCAGATTGACAGACTACGAGCAGTACTTC. Its translation: CATSRLTDYEQYF.

This clone came up once. The CDR3 reads CASRTGLHGYTF. The CDR3 coding sequence is TGTGCCAGCAGAACAGGGCTGCATGGCTACACCTTC. The V and J genes are TRBV12-3 or TRBV12-4 and TRBJ1-2; the D gene is possibly TRBD1 (6 bases). This CDR3 contains 12 residues. The V end was cut by 6 bases, the J end by 6 bases, with 11 bases between.

The count of this clone is one. V and J are TRBV5-6 and TRBJ2-1; weak D call: TRBD1 (5 bases). Germline CDR1 SGHDT, CDR2 YYEEEE. V was shortened by 1 base and J by 6 bases, with 17 bases between the two germline ends. The CDR3 covers 16 residues. The CDR3 DNA is TGTGCCAGCAGCTTGTTTCAGGGTAGGGCCTCCAATGAGCAGTTCTTC. It yields the protein CASSLFQGRASNEQFF. Full variable domain (rest looked up from reference TRBV5-6 and TRBJ2-1): DAGVTQSPTHLIKTRGQQVTLRCSPKSGHDTVSWYQQALGQGPQFIFQYYEEEERQRGNFPDRFSGHQFPNYSSELNVNALLLGDSALYLCASSLFQGRASNEQFFGPGTRLTVL.

This clone has a handful of counts. The chain uses TRBV28 and TRBJ1-2; D gene unclear. Germline CDR1 and CDR2: MDHEN and SYDVKM. The CDR3 consists of 15 residues. Deletions cut 5 bases from V and 1 base from J, with 14 bases between. CDR3 DNA sequence: TGTGCCAGCAGTATCCTTGGTGAGGGTAACTATGGCTACACCTTC. Its protein is CASSILGEGNYGYTF.

DNA for the CDR3: TGTGCCAGCAGTGAAAGTCCGGGAGAAGGACGTGAGCAGTTCTTC. Residues: CASSESPGEGREQFF. This chain links TRBV2 with TRBJ2-1; perhaps TRBD2 as D (6 bases). The CDR3 runs 15 residues. Trimming took off 2 bases at V and 9 bases at J, with 17 bases between the two ends. In germline, CDR1 is SNHLY, CDR2 FYNNEI.

The chain joins TRBV10-2 to TRBJ2-7, with D possibly matching TRBD2 (5 bases). Trimming took off 2 bases at V and 6 bases at J, with 14 bases between the two ends. The CDR3 has 14 residues. Germline CDR1 WSHSY, CDR2 SAAADI. CDR3 sequence reads: CASSETPGGSEQYF. The CDR3 DNA reads TGCGCCAGCAGTGAGACCCCAGGAGGTTCCGAGCAGTACTTC.

The chain employs TRBV4-1 and TRBJ2-5; D may be TRBD2 (6 bases). CDR3 length: 15 amino acids. Germline V CDR1 and CDR2: MGHRA, YSYEKL. V lost 1 base to trimming and J lost 3 bases, with 12 bases between them. Here the CDR3 reads CASSQGPTGEETQYF. The CDR3 DNA reads as TGCGCCAGCAGCCAAGGCCCAACGGGGGAAGAGACCCAGTACTTC.

This chain joins TRBV7-2 and TRBJ1-3, with D possibly TRBD1 on 6 matching bases. The CDR3 runs 15 residues. Germline loops: CDR1 SGHTA, CDR2 FQGNSA. V lost 5 bases to trimming and J lost 0 bases, with 11 bases between them. In DNA, the CDR3 is TGTGCCAGCAGCAAAGGACAGAGCTCTGGAAACACCATATATTTT. It specifies CASSKGQSSGNTIYF.

The CDR3 sequence: CAWRSGQKNTEAFF. As DNA, the CDR3 is TGTGCCTGGAGGTCGGGACAGAAGAACACTGAAGCTTTCTTT. This chain connects TRBV30 to TRBJ1-1; 7 bases are a match to TRBD1. CDR3 length: 14 residues. Germline V gene lookup returns CDR1 GTSNPN and CDR2 SVGIG (reference sequence). With 3 bases clipped from V and 1 base from J, the junction kept 5 bases outside the gene matches.

CDR3 amino acids: CASSPLSAGEFSYNEQFF. The DNA for the CDR3 is TGTGCCAGCAGCCCTTTATCCGCGGGCGAATTCTCCTACAATGAGCAGTTCTTC. The V call is TRBV5-4, the J call TRBJ2-1, with a weak D call TRBD2 (5 bases). The CDR3 is 18 residues long. Trimming shortened V by 4 bases and J by 0 bases, and 20 bases separated the two germline ends. In germline, CDR1 is SGHNT, CDR2 YYREEE (reference sequence). Together with reference TRBV5-4 and TRBJ2-1, the CDR3 gives the full variable domain: ETGVTQSPTHLIKTRGQQVTLRCSSQSGHNTVSWYQQALGQGPQFIFQYYREEENGRGNFPPRFSGLQFPNYSSELNVNALELDDSALYLCASSPLSAGEFSYNEQFFGPGTRLTVL.

V and J are TRBV5-1 and TRBJ1-2, with D maybe TRBD1 (5 bases). V lost 2 bases and J 8 bases, leaving 10 bases between the germline ends. Germline V lookup: CDR1 SGHRS, CDR2 YFSETQ. CDR3 length: 12 residues. The CDR3 DNA is TGCGCCAGCAGCTTTGGAGGGGAAGGCTACACCTTC. This encodes CASSFGGEGYTF.

This clone was recorded once. This chain uses TRBV3-1 (or the pseudogene TRBV3-2) with TRBJ1-3, with unresolved D. The V gene's germline CDR1 is LGHDT and CDR2 YNNKEL (reference sequence). The CDR3 spans 12 residues. Between the trimmed V and J ends, which lost 0 bases and 14 bases, there was a span of 11 bases. The DNA of the CDR3 is TGTGCCAGCAGCCAAGATAGAAAGTTCCTATATTTT. Translating gives CASSQDRKFLYF.

The sample holds one count of this clone. The rearrangement joins TRBV9 to TRBJ2-1; 11 bases fit TRBD2. The junction had 6 bases not matched to a gene; V was cut back by 3 bases and J by 7 bases. This CDR3 is built from 15 residues. Germline V gene lookup returns CDR1 SGDLS and CDR2 YYNGEE. The CDR3 region is CASSERASGRNEQFF. The CDR3 DNA reads TGTGCCAGCAGCGAAAGGGCTAGCGGGAGGAATGAGCAGTTCTTC.

Only one count was recorded for this clone. The DNA of the CDR3 is TGTGCCTTACAGGGGGCGCTTGGAAACACCATATATTTT. Translation gives CALQGALGNTIYF. V usage is TRBV30 and J usage is TRBJ1-3; 9 nucleotides match TRBD1. The germline gives CDR1 GTSNPN, CDR2 SVGIG (reference sequence). V lost 7 bases and J lost 3; bases outside the gene matches: 4. The CDR3 totals 13 residues.

As regards this clone: This sample also contains other DNA sequences that code for the same CDR3. The chain links TRBV28 to TRBJ1-3, with 7 bases aligning to TRBD1. The V segment lost 4 bases and the J segment 0 bases; nucleotides outside the gene matches: 0. Germline lookup yields CDR1 MDHEN and CDR2 SYDVKM. This CDR3 is built from 14 residues. The CDR3 DNA sequence: TGTGCCAGCAGTTCAGGGGGCTCTGGAAACACCATATATTTT. This codes for CASSSGGSGNTIYF.

The J gene is TRBJ2-3, the V gene TRBV5-1; TRBD2 matches at 12 bases. Germline-derived CDR1 and CDR2 are SGHRS and YFSETQ. CDR3 length equals 17 residues. Trimming removed 0 bases from V and 0 bases from J; junction bases left unmatched: 2. The DNA for the CDR3 is TGCGCCAGCAGCTTGGGGGGACTAGCGGGCAGCACAGATACGCAGTATTTT. It encodes CASSLGGLAGSTDTQYF.

J is TRBJ2-7 and V is TRBV5-1; D gene ambiguous. The CDR3 covers 14 residues. V lost 0 bases to trimming and J lost 4 bases, with 11 bases between them. Germline loops: CDR1 SGHRS, CDR2 YFSETQ. The DNA for the CDR3 is TGCGCCAGCAGCTTGGTACCAACTACGTACGAGCAGTACTTC. This sequence encodes CASSLVPTTYEQYF.

This clone turned up a few times. The chain is built from TRBV5-1 and TRBJ2-5; 8 nucleotides line up with TRBD1. Germline V lookup: CDR1 SGHRS, CDR2 YFSETQ. Trimming at V came to 1 base and at J to 5 bases, leaving 4 bases not matched to a gene. This CDR3 comprises 14 residues. As DNA, the CDR3 is TGCGCCAGCAGCTTGCAGGGGGCGCCGGAGACCCAGTACTTC. Encoded protein: CASSLQGAPETQYF.

The J gene is TRBJ2-5, the V gene TRBV24-1, with TRBD1 matching 9 bases. The CDR3 runs to 16 residues. The trim removed 5 bases at V and 5 bases at J, leaving 11 bases unmatched. CDR1 and CDR2 from the germline V gene are KGHDR and SFDVKD. The CDR3 region is CATSAGQGKIGETQYF. Written as DNA, the CDR3 is TGTGCCACCAGTGCGGGACAGGGAAAGATTGGGGAGACCCAGTACTTC.

The rearrangement uses TRBV2 and TRBJ1-2; the D gene is possibly TRBD1 (5 bases). Germline-derived CDR1 and CDR2 are SNHLY and FYNNEI. This CDR3 has 14 residues. V was trimmed by 6 bases and J by 0 bases, leaving 11 bases between them. The CDR3 DNA reads TGTGCCAGCAGGGAGGGGCTATCTAACTATGGCTACACCTTC. It encodes CASREGLSNYGYTF.

The chain recombines TRBV28 with TRBJ2-7, with D maybe TRBD1 (7 bases). Germline assignment: CDR1 MDHEN and CDR2 SYDVKM. Trimming pared 8 bases from V and 3 bases from J, leaving 17 bases between. This CDR3 has 14 residues. The chain's CDR3 is CASGSQGGIYEQYF. CDR3 DNA: TGTGCCAGCGGCTCCCAGGGGGGAATCTACGAGCAGTACTTC.

This clone was detected once. The V call is TRBV7-2, the J call TRBJ2-7; TRBD1 matches 8 bases. This CDR3 region has 14 residues. V lost 5 bases, J lost 0 bases, and 3 bases stayed unmatched. The germline V gene encodes CDR1 SGHTA and CDR2 FQGNSA. CDR3 bases: TGTGCCAGCAGCATAGGACAGGGCTCCTACGAGCAGTACTTC. Translated, it gives CASSIGQGSYEQYF.